One and the same sample provided the 16 T cell receptor beta chains below, sequenced in a study of CD4 T cells in relation to SARS-CoV-2 and coronaviruses. Before the COVID-19 pandemic, during about 2011-2018, CD4+ T cells were taken from unexposed donors. Isolation of CD4+ T cells took place after approximately eleven days in culture. The data were produced by immunoSEQ multiplex PCR, yet TCRdb's version contains in-frame clones alone and is incomplete. The profile shows fewer than 20,000 clones, approximately 80% of them singletons. No antigen is known for these receptors. Sequencing input: CD4+ T cells from PBMCs, cultured in vitro. The receptors derive from a human donor in good health.

This clone has more than one count but fewer than ten. The V gene is TRBV7-6, the J gene TRBJ2-6; unclear D gene. Trimming left V 5 bases short and J 1 base short, with 12 bases between. This CDR3 has 16 residues. Germline V lookup: CDR1 SGHVS, CDR2 FNYEAQ. Written as DNA, the CDR3 is TGTGCCAGCAGCCCTCTATTACCTTCTGGGGCCAACGTCCTGACTTTC. Its translation: CASSPLLPSGANVLTF.

The chain uses TRBV10-3 and TRBJ1-2; no firm D call. The length of the CDR3 is 13 residues. Trimming left V 3 bases short and J 4 bases short, with 9 bases between. Germline CDR1 and CDR2: ENHRY and SYGVKD. CDR3 protein: CAISDDAIYGYTF. CDR3 nucleotides: TGTGCCATCAGTGACGATGCTATCTATGGCTACACCTTC.

V gene TRBV6-6 combines with J gene TRBJ2-2, with 8 bases matching TRBD2. V gave up 2 bases and J gave up 8 bases; unmatched junction bases: 7. The CDR3 has 15 amino acids. Germline CDR1 MNHNY, CDR2 SVGAGI (reference sequence). CDR3 region: CASSYNGRVGGELFF. DNA of the CDR3: TGTGCCAGCAGTTACAACGGGAGGGTTGGTGGGGAGCTGTTTTTT.

The rearrangement joins TRBV5-1 to TRBJ2-3; a possible D gene is TRBD2 (5 bases). Trimming stripped 0 bases from V and 2 bases from J, with 10 bases between. This CDR3 has 15 residues. CDR1 and CDR2 from the germline V gene are SGHRS and YFSETQ. The CDR3 nucleotides read TGCGCCAGCAGCTTGGGCGGGCGGACCACAGATACGCAGTATTTT. It is translated as CASSLGGRTTDTQYF.

The chain is built from TRBV4-2 and TRBJ2-3, with TRBD2 matching 8 bases. Trimming removed 0 bases from V and 0 bases from J; junction bases left unmatched: 5. The CDR3 has 17 amino acids. The V gene's germline CDR1 is LGHNA and CDR2 YNFKEQ. The CDR3 here is CASSQEGSSGSTDTQYF. CDR3 nucleotide sequence: TGTGCCAGCAGCCAAGAAGGTTCTAGCGGGAGCACAGATACGCAGTATTTT.

J is TRBJ1-2 and V is TRBV11-2; 9 bases fit TRBD1. V trimming: 3 bases; J trimming: 4 bases; junction bases outside the gene matches: 0. CDR3 size: 13 residues. Germline V gives CDR1 SGHAT, CDR2 FQNNGV. The chain's CDR3 is CASSLGQGYGYTF. DNA for the CDR3: TGTGCCAGCAGCTTGGGACAGGGCTATGGCTACACCTTC. The variable domain in full, with the rest retrieved from reference TRBV11-2 and TRBJ1-2, is EAGVAQSPRYKIIEKRQSVAFWCNPISGHATLYWYQQILGQGPKLLIQFQNNGVVDDSQLPKDRFSAERLKGVDSTLKIQPAKLEDSAVYLCASSLGQGYGYTFGSGTRLTVV.

In its sample, this clone was seen a few times. The genes are TRBV24-1 and TRBJ2-2; TRBD1 matches 9 bases. Germline V gives CDR1 KGHDR, CDR2 SFDVKD. There are 15 residues in the CDR3. Unmatched junction bases numbered 8, after V lost 7 bases and J lost 6 bases. As DNA, the CDR3 is TGTGCCACCAGAAGCCGGGACAGGGAGTCCGGGGAGCTGTTTTTT. It encodes CATRSRDRESGELFF.

The V call is TRBV9, the J call TRBJ2-5, with D possibly called TRBD1 or TRBD2 (5 bases each). V was shortened by 4 bases and J by 1 base, with 14 bases between the two germline ends. CDR1 and CDR2 from the germline V gene are SGDLS and YYNGEE. The CDR3 has 15 amino acids. The CDR3 here is CASSPHRTLQETQYF. The DNA for the CDR3 is TGTGCCAGCAGCCCGCACAGGACTCTCCAAGAGACCCAGTACTTC.

The CDR3 sequence: CSVAWGRGPLYEQYF. The CDR3 DNA is TGCAGCGTTGCGTGGGGCAGGGGACCCCTCTACGAGCAGTACTTC. The V call is TRBV29-1, the J call TRBJ2-7; D is perhaps TRBD1 (6 bases). The germline V and J ends were trimmed by 4 bases and 3 bases, with 19 bases remaining between them. CDR3 length: 15 amino acids. CDR1 and CDR2 from the germline V gene are SQVTM and ANQGSEA.

The V gene is TRBV5-6, the J gene TRBJ1-1, with D possibly TRBD1 on 6 matching bases. The CDR3 sequence is 18 residues long. From germline, CDR1 is SGHDT and CDR2 YYEEEE. Trimming left V 4 bases short and J 2 bases short, with 24 bases between. CDR3 in DNA: TGTGCCAGCAGCCTCTTGGGCCGGACAGATGAACCAAACACTGAAGCTTTCTTT. It specifies CASSLLGRTDEPNTEAFF.

This clone came up a few times. V gene TRBV2 combines with J gene TRBJ1-1; D perhaps matches TRBD1 (6 bases). Germline V lookup: CDR1 SNHLY, CDR2 FYNNEI. Trimming shortened V by 5 bases and J by 5 bases, and 9 bases separated the two germline ends. The CDR3 is 12 amino acids. The CDR3 here is CASSQGRTEAFF. CDR3 in DNA: TGTGCCAGCAGTCAGGGGAGGACTGAAGCTTTCTTT.

The V and J genes are TRBV21-1 and TRBJ2-1. TRBV21-1 is a documented pseudogene. The CDR3 runs to 16 residues. The CDR3 DNA reads as TGTGCCAGCAGCAAAAGGGCCGAGACCTCCTACAATGAGCAGTTCTTC. It codes for CASSKRAETSYNEQFF.

This clone appeared a few times. The chain uses TRBV5-1 and TRBJ1-6, with TRBD1 as a possible D gene (5 bases). Germline V CDR1 and CDR2: SGHRS, YFSETQ. There are 15 residues in the CDR3. V lost 4 bases and J lost 7, with 15 bases in between. The CDR3: CASSELRGLNSPLHF. The CDR3 region has the DNA TGCGCCAGCAGCGAGCTCCGGGGGTTAAATTCACCCCTCCACTTT.

The rearrangement uses TRBV15 and TRBJ2-3; D may be TRBD1 (5 bases). CDR1 and CDR2 from the germline V gene are LNHNV and YYDKDF (reference sequence). Trimming took 1 base from V and 2 from J, leaving 10 bases between them. The CDR3 extends over 15 amino acids. Here the CDR3 DNA reads TGTGCCACCAGCAGAGTTGCAGGGTTCACAGATACGCAGTATTTT. Encoded protein: CATSRVAGFTDTQYF.

The rearrangement links TRBV7-9 to TRBJ2-7; D is uncertain. The CDR3 extends over 16 amino acids. Trimming took 5 bases from V and 0 from J, leaving 17 bases between them. Germline CDR1 is SEHNR and CDR2 is FQNEAQ (reference sequence). DNA of the CDR3: TGTGCCAGCAGCAGCTCCCATGTGCAGAGCTCCTACGAGCAGTACTTC. Amino acids: CASSSSHVQSSYEQYF.

The J gene is TRBJ2-1, the V gene TRBV3-1 (or the pseudogene TRBV3-2); D not resolved. Between the trimmed V and J ends, which lost 5 bases and 2 bases, there was a span of 1 base. The CDR3 contains 11 residues. Germline CDR1 and CDR2: LGHDT and YNNKEL (reference sequence). The CDR3 coding sequence is TGTGCCAGCAGCGCCTACAATGAGCAGTTCTTC. This codes for CASSAYNEQFF.